This T cell receptor beta chain was captured by sequencing in a study of blood T cell repertoires in COVID-19 (dated by TCRdb to 2018 to 2021). For the wider study: Samples covering the acute and convalescent phases of COVID-19 were provided by collaborators in the United States, Italy and Spain. The samples were drawn from the first 160 participants of the ongoing ImmuneRACE study and from under 1,500 subjects provided by 6 global collaborators. HLA class I and class II types, where available, came from metadata supplied by the sample provider rather than from assay-based typing. Subjects who had been exposed to COVID-19, were actively infected with it, or had recovered from it provided the deeply sampled blood TCRbeta repertoires that made up the dataset. The material from the prospective study consisted of cDNA or gDNA derived from T cells, B-cell-depleted T cells, or PBMCs. A freely available public database, intended as a resource for researchers studying the immune response to SARS-CoV-2, is where the repertoires were released. The sample metadata nearly always contained a de-identified subject ID, COVID-19 status, age in years and sex.

General conclusions and limits of the study: How much clinical and demographic metadata was included differed by source and by participant, and the metadata was provided uncurated.

The collaborating institutions used their own protocols to collect whole blood in K2EDTA tubes. For TCRbeta analysis, collaborator samples were shipped as frozen whole blood, as isolated PBMCs, or as DNA extracted from either sample type. TCRbeta CDR3 regions were amplified from genomic DNA using the immunoSEQ Assay, a bias-controlled multiplex PCR. The original pipeline was this. Nucleated cell counts per sample were estimated from amplification of reference gene primers within the assay. To quantify the absolute abundance of each unique TCRbeta CDR3 rearrangement, sequence reads were collapsed and filtered. For each sample, productive Simpson clonality was calculated by taking the square root of Simpson's diversity index across productive rearrangements. Not all clones reach the TCRdb copy of this immuneACCESS table, which keeps in-frame sequences only. Checked studies attribute under half of the gap to unresolved V genes and leave the rest unexplained. V, J and clone size are taken as reported in that table, and D and trimming were inferred from the DNA itself. Counted in this sample were about 20,000 clones; about 90% of them appeared once. The ten largest make up approximately 4% of the sample.

CDR1 and CDR2 are drawn from the germline V gene: SNHLY, FYNNEI. From the cysteine up to the phenylalanine, the CDR3 has a length of 15 residues. The DNA shown is the 45-base CDR3, in frame from base 1. V and J are truncated by 6 bases and 7 bases respectively, leaving an intervening sequence of 19 bases. Of note for this clone: Its target antigen remains unknown. Base qualities are not at hand, and no much larger clone is one base apart.

Here the chain combines TRBV2 and TRBJ1-5; TRBD1 is a weak D gene call, 5 bases matching. The TCR was taken from a human donor in a cohort sampled during active COVID-19. The specimen sequenced was peripheral blood. The CDR3 loop reads CASSPLGGVGQPQHF. The nucleotide sequence reads as follows: TGTGCCAGCAGCCCCTTGGGGGGGGTCGGGCAGCCCCAGCATTTT.